This TCR beta chain came from a study of human T cells and chemical hapten exposure. Study details: The scalp of each patient received a weekly diphenylcyclopropenone dose for the full approximately 26-week study. DPC 0.01% went on the upper back by patch test, with reading at 6 days.

CDR1 and CDR2 from the germline V gene are LNHDA and SQIVND (reference sequence). V lost 2 bases to trimming and J lost 4 bases, with 15 bases between them. The CDR3 totals 15 residues. Under the authors' procedure: Samples contained a median of roughly 96,000 TCRs, with a range of roughly 23,224 to 700,000. TCRdb reanalysed the RACE reads using MiXCR and keeps one entry per CDR3 protein. The V and J calls were not made by the authors but by TCRdb's processing. The sample comprises 45,000 to 65,000 distinct CDR3 sequences, over 9% of which are singletons, and 9.6% rests with the top ten. This clonotype has at least ten counts. Time point meaning: pre-sensitization, week 0. Treatment defined: therapeutic diphenylcyclopropenone sensitization with weekly scalp DPC.

The rearrangement links TRBV19 to TRBJ2-7; D remains ambiguous. This TCR was sampled from a man between 35 and 55 years old with alopecia areata. Some clones in this sample may be carry-over from other donors' samples. The starting material was whole blood, obtained in connection with sensitization to the hapten diphenylcyclopropenone (DPC). The chain's CDR3 is CASSITGPFPYEQYF. CDR3 DNA sequence: TGTGCCAGTAGTATAACCGGACCCTTCCCGTACGAGCAGTACTTC.